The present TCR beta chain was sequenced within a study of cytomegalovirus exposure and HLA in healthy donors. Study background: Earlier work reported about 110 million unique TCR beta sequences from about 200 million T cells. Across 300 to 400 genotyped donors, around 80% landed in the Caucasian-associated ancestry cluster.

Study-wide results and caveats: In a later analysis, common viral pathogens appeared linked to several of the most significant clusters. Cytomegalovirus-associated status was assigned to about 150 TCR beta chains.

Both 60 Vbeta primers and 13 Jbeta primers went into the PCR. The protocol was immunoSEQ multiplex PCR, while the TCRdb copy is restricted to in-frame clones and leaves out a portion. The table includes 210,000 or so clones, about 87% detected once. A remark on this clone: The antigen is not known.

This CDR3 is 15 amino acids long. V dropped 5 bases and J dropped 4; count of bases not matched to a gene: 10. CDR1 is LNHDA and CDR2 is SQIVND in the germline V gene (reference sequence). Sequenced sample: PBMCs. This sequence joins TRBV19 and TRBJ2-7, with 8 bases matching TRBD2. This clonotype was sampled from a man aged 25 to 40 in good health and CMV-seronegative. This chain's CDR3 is CASSPPDGRAYEQYF. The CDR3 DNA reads TGTGCCAGTAGTCCTCCCGACGGGAGGGCTTACGAGCAGTACTTC.